The following is a T cell receptor (beta chain) sequence with its context. The sample holds a few counts of this clone. There is no known antigen for this receptor. One base away there is no much larger clone; base qualities are not given. The donors were healthy, HIV-negative adults who had no recently reported acute infections or vaccinations. All donors were Caucasian adults living in Nashville, Tennessee, USA. CD4+ T cells were enriched by magnetic negative selection; naive cells were then positively selected on CD45RA, and the negative fraction formed the memory subset. Blood was obtained by leukapheresis, after which PBMCs were separated by Ficoll-Histopaque density gradient centrifugation and cryopreserved in liquid nitrogen vapor phase. Analytical flow cytometry was used to check the purity and quantity of each magnetically sorted T cell population. Genomic DNA was isolated from every sorted fraction and measured by UV absorbance on a Nanodrop 2000c.

The sample is drawn from a study of shared clonotypes between healthy human individuals (TCRdb year 2020). Regarding the complete study: The cohort included three men and two women between 18 and 49 years of age. To increase sequencing depth and limit assay-specific biases, TCR repertoire library preparation and sequencing were carried out by different laboratories using diverse techniques. Between about 0.8 and 9 billion PBMCs per donor were obtained by leukapheresis. The study deeply sequenced blood TCR repertoires of several healthy adults to estimate repertoire size and the extent of clonotype sharing between individuals. For each donor, three plates each were used for CD4 naive and CD4 memory, two plates were used for CD8 naive, and one plate was used for CD8 memory. Overall study outcomes, separate from this receptor: Naive subsets generally had larger estimated clonotype richness than memory subsets did. The small number of donors limited the genetic and exposure-history diversity represented. Pairwise subsampling indicated that sequencing depth was expected to affect the degree of clonotype sharing among donors. Sampling was limited to blood, and TCR repertoires in tissue likely differ from TCR repertoires in blood. Compared with non-shared clonotypes, clonotypes shared by all four sorted-subset donors had higher generation probabilities. When several donors were compared, the shared fraction of clonotypes was around 4.6% for naive CD4, 3.5% to 4% for naive CD8, roughly 2.5% for memory CD4, and about 0.36% for memory CD8. Even with the large sequencing depth, rarefaction of the sorted-subset datasets indicated that sequencing was incomplete.

Using the deep immunoSEQ assay, TCR CDR3 regions were amplified from genomic DNA by multiplex PCR. For each cell subset, the extracted genomic DNA was distributed evenly across all wells of several immunoSEQ 96-well plates, and each plate served as one replicate. For sorted subsets, each replicate PCR was loaded with 200 ng genomic DNA, equivalent to some 27,000 T cell genomes. Purified libraries were measured with a Qubit 3.0 fluorometer, size-checked on a Bioanalyzer 2100, and measured again with the KAPA Library Quantification kit. Every immunoSEQ 96-well plate was sequenced on a separate single-read 150-cycle Illumina NextSeq 550 flow cell. In the authors' own workflow: Because only junctional sequences without quality scores were contained in the immunoSEQ output, filtering matching that applied to full-length reads could not be performed. Sequences were annotated with PyIR, a Python wrapper for IgBLAST v1.9, and V/J genes and CDR3 were assigned using IMGT germline references. Reads with weak V/J assignments (E-value above 1e-6), missing CDR3, stop codons, out-of-frame junctions, or ambiguous translated residues were removed. V3J clonotypes were defined as sequences sharing the same inferred V gene, J gene, and CDR3 amino acid sequence. Percentage overlap between repertoires was calculated by dividing the number of shared unique clonotypes by the size of the smaller repertoire. Richness of each repertoire was evaluated using RTK rarefaction, the Chao1 estimator, and Recon v2.1 estimates of unobserved clonotypes. OLGA was used to compute generation probabilities for all TCRbeta clonotypes that the gDNA method yielded from a few donors. Imported from immuneACCESS, the table was reduced by TCRdb to in-frame sequences with V and J called. These copies leave out some clones; in studies compared against another copy, an unresolved V gene accounts for under half, and the cause of the remainder is not known. Clone size and V and J calls were adopted from that table, with D and trimming inferred from the DNA. For this sample the table gives 980,000 or so clones, of which around three quarters were detected only once. The ten largest clones represent around 1.4% of the sample.

From the cysteine through the phenylalanine, the CDR3 covers 15 amino acids. Only the CDR3 DNA stays, 45 bases, in frame from base 1. Looking up the germline V gene yields CDR1 MNHEY and CDR2 SVGAGI. Trimming takes 2 bases from V and 0 bases from J, and the germline ends sit 10 bases apart. This receptor was obtained from a man between 18 and 35 years old in good health. The sequenced material came from memory CD4+ T cells sorted from blood. Read against the paper, the sample's cell subset or site label means: CD45RA-negative fraction. This receptor chain uses TRBV6-5 and TRBJ1-1, with a weak D call of TRBD1 (6 bases match). The CDR3 reads as follows: CASSYADSLNTEAFF. The DNA reads TGTGCCAGCAGTTACGCGGACAGCTTGAACACTGAAGCTTTCTTT.